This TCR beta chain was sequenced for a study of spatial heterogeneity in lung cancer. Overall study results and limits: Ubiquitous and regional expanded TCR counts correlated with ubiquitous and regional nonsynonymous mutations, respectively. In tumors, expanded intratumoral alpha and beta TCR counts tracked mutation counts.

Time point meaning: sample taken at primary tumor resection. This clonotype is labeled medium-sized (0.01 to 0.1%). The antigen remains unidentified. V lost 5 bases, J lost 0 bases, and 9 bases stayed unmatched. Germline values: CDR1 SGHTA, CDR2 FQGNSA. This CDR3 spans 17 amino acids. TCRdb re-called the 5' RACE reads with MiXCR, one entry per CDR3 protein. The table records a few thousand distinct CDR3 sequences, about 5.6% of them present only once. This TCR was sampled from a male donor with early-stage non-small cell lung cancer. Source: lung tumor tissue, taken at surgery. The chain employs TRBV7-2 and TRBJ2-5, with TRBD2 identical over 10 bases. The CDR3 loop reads CASSRGVAGGYQETQYF. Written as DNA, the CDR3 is TGTGCCAGCAGCCGAGGGGTAGCGGGAGGCTACCAAGAGACCCAGTACTTC.